This T cell receptor (beta chain) is drawn from a study of shared clonotypes between healthy human individuals. This CDR3 region has 17 residues. Sequenced by immunoSEQ multiplex PCR; TCRdb stores in-frame clones only, minus some. The sample holds roughly 1,000,000 clones, about 80% seen once. V usage is TRBV21-1 and J usage is TRBJ2-7; the table's D gene call, TRBD1, was not cross checked with the DNA. TRBV21-1 is noted as a pseudogene. Sequencing was done on a sample of memory CD4+ T cells from PBMCs. Noted subset: CD45RA-negative fraction. The sequence came from a man younger than 35 in good health. Some clones in this sample may be carry-over from other donors' samples. CDR3 sequence: CASSRIPGQISSYEQYF. Here the CDR3 DNA reads TGTGCCAGCAGCCGCATACCGGGACAGATTTCCTCCTACGAGCAGTACTTC.